These T cell receptor beta chains were read from a single sample in a study of spatial heterogeneity in lung cancer. TCRdb reprocessed the 5' RACE reads with MiXCR, giving one entry per CDR3 protein. The top ten hold roughly 45% of the sample, which has around 45,000 distinct CDR3 sequences, approximately 12% seen once. The source was PBMCs, collected at surgery. The source of these receptors is a female donor with early-stage non-small cell lung cancer. Both conserved end residues are part of each CDR3. The D gene is left open where the match is weak. Only some rows state a clone size, as once, few, many or a class for expanded clones.

cdr3_aa cdr3_nt d_call v_call clone_size j_call
CASSPGGDENSF TGTGCCAGCAGTCCGGGGGGGGACGAGAATTCCTTT . TRBV12-3/TRBV12-4 many TRBJ1-1
CASSMFRDNQPQHF TGTGCCAGTAGTATGTTCAGGGACAATCAGCCCCAGCATTTT . TRBV19 few TRBJ1-5
CASSLARLAGTNEQFF TGTGCCAGCAGCTTAGCCCGACTAGCGGGAACTAATGAGCAGTTCTTC TRBD2 TRBV7-2 few TRBJ2-1
CASGPGLSTNEKLFF TGTGCCAGCGGTCCAGGGCTCTCAACTAATGAAAAACTGTTTTTT . TRBV6-6 . TRBJ1-4
CASSLEAPIEQFF TGTGCCAGCAGCTTAGAAGCGCCAATTGAGCAGTTCTTC . TRBV5-5 many TRBJ2-1
CATSDENRGHEQYF TGTGCCACCAGTGATGAAAACAGGGGCCACGAGCAGTACTTC TRBD1 TRBV24-1 . TRBJ2-7
CASSETAGWNTIYF TGTGCCAGCAGTGAGACAGCCGGCTGGAACACCATATATTTT . TRBV2 many TRBJ1-3
CASSSSGGAREQFF TGTGCCAGCAGCTCTAGCGGGGGGGCCCGGGAGCAGTTCTTC TRBD2 TRBV7-2 few TRBJ2-1
CASSNPGLADEQYF TGTGCCAGCAGCAACCCCGGACTAGCCGACGAGCAGTACTTC TRBD2 TRBV6-2/TRBV6-3 few TRBJ2-7
CSAPRASTDTQYF TGCAGTGCCCCCCGGGCTAGCACAGATACGCAGTATTTT . TRBV20-1 . TRBJ2-3
CASSRTAYEQYF TGCGCCAGCAGCCGGACGGCCTACGAGCAGTACTTC . TRBV5-1 few TRBJ2-7
CSALTPGWNTEAFF TGCAGCGCATTGACCCCGGGCTGGAACACTGAAGCTTTCTTT . TRBV29-1 . TRBJ1-1
CATSVPGTGLQETQYF TGTGCCACCAGTGTTCCCGGGACAGGACTACAAGAGACCCAGTACTTC TRBD1 TRBV24-1 medium-sized TRBJ2-5
CASSFGKQFLLISTDTQYF TGTGCCAGCAGTTTTGGCAAACAGTTTTTGCTGATCAGCACAGATACGCAGTATTTT . TRBV28 . TRBJ2-3
CSASPVGGASTDTQYF TGCAGTGCTAGCCCCGTGGGTGGGGCTAGCACAGATACGCAGTATTTT . TRBV20-1 many TRBJ2-3
CASSLEVATNEKLFF TGTGCCAGCAGCTTAGAGGTTGCAACTAATGAAAAACTGTTTTTT . TRBV7-2 . TRBJ1-4
CASRLQGASTEQFF TGTGCCAGCAGGTTACAGGGGGCGTCTACAGAGCAGTTCTTC TRBD1 TRBV12-3/TRBV12-4 . TRBJ2-1
CASSSRTSRTYEQYF TGTGCCAGCAGTTCCAGGACTAGTCGGACCTACGAGCAGTACTTC TRBD2 TRBV12-3/TRBV12-4 few TRBJ2-7
CASSLVRTSGGTEITNTGELFF TGTGCCAGCAGCTTAGTTAGGACTAGCGGGGGGACCGAAATTACGAACACCGGGGAGCTGTTTTTT TRBD2 TRBV7-9 many TRBJ2-2
CATSIHDRVNSPLHF TGTGCCACCAGTATCCACGACAGAGTTAATTCACCCCTCCACTTT . TRBV15 . TRBJ1-6